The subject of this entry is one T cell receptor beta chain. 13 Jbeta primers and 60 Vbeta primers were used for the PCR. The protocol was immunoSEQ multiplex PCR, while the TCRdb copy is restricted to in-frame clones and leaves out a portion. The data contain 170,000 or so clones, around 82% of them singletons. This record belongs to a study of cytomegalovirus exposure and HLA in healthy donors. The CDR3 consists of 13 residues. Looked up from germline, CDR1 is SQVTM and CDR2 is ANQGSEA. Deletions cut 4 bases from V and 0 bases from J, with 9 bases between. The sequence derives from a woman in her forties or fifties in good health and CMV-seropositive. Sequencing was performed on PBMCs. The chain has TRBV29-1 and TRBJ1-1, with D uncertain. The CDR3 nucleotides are TGCAGCGTTGTCGAACAGTTGAACACTGAAGCTTTCTTT. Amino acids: CSVVEQLNTEAFF.